Listed below are T cell receptor beta chains from one sample, sequenced in a study of identical twins. TCRdb passed the 5' RACE reads through MiXCR, listing each CDR3 protein once. The sample carries 1.5 million to 2 million distinct CDR3 sequences, about 30% recorded once. Sequenced: cord blood. The source is a newborn girl in good health. CDR3s include the opening cysteine and the closing phenylalanine or tryptophan. Each record gives: V gene, J gene, D gene, CDR3 protein. The D gene is left open where the match is weak.

>TRBV10-1|TRBJ2-5|TRBD1
CACSADRGWNEQYF
>TRBV20-1|TRBJ2-4|.
CSARTGSILAKNIQYF
>TRBV11-2|TRBJ2-3|.
CASSPELAWGQYF
>TRBV7-2|TRBJ1-2|TRBD1
CASSFHRGLQDYGYTF
>TRBV20-1|TRBJ2-1|.
CSARLQGNEQFF
>TRBV18|TRBJ2-7|.
CASSPKAQGLDEQYF
>TRBV29-1|TRBJ1-5|.
CSGRSGNQPQHF
>TRBV3-1|TRBJ2-4|TRBD2
CASSFPAYAGGPSIQYF
>TRBV20-1|TRBJ2-7|.
CSARAQGKTYEQYF
>TRBV5-5|TRBJ1-2|TRBD1
CASSLGQGRNYGYTF
>TRBV6-6|TRBJ2-2|.
CASSYGYTGELFF
>TRBV10-3|TRBJ1-6|TRBD1
CAIGGGSSYNSPLHF
>TRBV2|TRBJ2-4|.
CASSSLVRQYF
>TRBV6-2/TRBV6-3|TRBJ2-4|TRBD2
CASSYVAGDKNIQYF
>TRBV3-1|TRBJ2-7|.
CASSPASSYEQYF
>TRBV2|TRBJ2-1|.
CASSSTSNEQFF
>TRBV4-2|TRBJ2-7|.
CASSQEVGGEQYF
>TRBV11-2|TRBJ2-1|.
CASSLDRGQEQFF
>TRBV28|TRBJ1-5|.
CASSLFGQNQPQHF
>TRBV20-1|.|.
CSAGTRRSFYEQYF
>TRBV24-1|TRBJ2-7|TRBD2
CATSDLIVRGVYEQYF
>TRBV3-1|TRBJ2-7|.
CASSQDRGSEQYF
>TRBV5-5|TRBJ1-6|.
CASSYHRQNSPLHF
>TRBV7-9|TRBJ2-2|.
CASSGSSGNTGELFF
>TRBV28|TRBJ2-1|TRBD1
CASSQGQTKYNEQFF
>TRBV10-3|TRBJ1-2|.
CAISESAGTMVGYTF
>TRBV6-6|TRBJ2-1|TRBD2
CASSYGGTSGSDEQFF
>TRBV5-1|TRBJ1-1|.
CASSWGTGRNTEAFF
>TRBV12-3/TRBV12-4|TRBJ1-2|.
CASSLSYRPGDGYTF
>TRBV9|TRBJ1-3|.
CASSTTLGSGNTIYF
>TRBV28|TRBJ2-1|TRBD1
CASSSTGTGYNEQFF
>TRBV20-1|TRBJ2-1|.
CSASPDRFYNEQFF
>TRBV20-1|TRBJ2-7|.
CSALAPTGQYF
>TRBV5-1|TRBJ1-4|.
CASSLEGATNEKLFF
>TRBV11-1|.|.
CASSLDYQETQFF
>TRBV24-1|TRBJ2-3|.
CATSPRDNTDTQYF
>TRBV6-5|TRBJ1-4|.
CASSYSGARGEKLFF
>TRBV4-1|TRBJ2-5|TRBD2
CASSQLAGGQETQYF
>TRBV2|TRBJ2-1|TRBD2
CASSGTSGGENEQFF
>TRBV3-1|TRBJ2-2|TRBD2
CASSSGLEHGELFF
>TRBV7-9|TRBJ1-2|.
CASSLAARVCYTF
>TRBV11-2|TRBJ2-1|TRBD1
CASSLAPSPVGQGYNEQFF
>TRBV12-3/TRBV12-4|TRBJ2-5|.
CASYNAPGRNNEQYF
>TRBV9|TRBJ2-7|.
CASSVGFDEQYF
>TRBV6-5|TRBJ1-2|TRBD1
CASSYSRTGGNYGYTF
>TRBV3-1|TRBJ2-3|.
CASSQSEGDTQYF
>TRBV7-9|TRBJ1-6|.
CASSSPSRGPNSPLHF
>TRBV20-1|TRBJ2-5|TRBD2
CSAMGLAGHYTNEQYF
>TRBV28|TRBJ1-3|.
CTSSPYISGNTIYF
>TRBV15|TRBJ1-2|TRBD1
CATKKRTGSYGYTF
>TRBV10-3|TRBJ2-7|.
CATGKGNEQYF
>TRBV24-1|TRBJ1-2|.
CATSDFSGEGYTF